These T cell receptor beta chains were read from a single sample in a study of CD8+CD57+ T cells in acquired aplastic anemia. TCRdb ran MiXCR on the reads and lists one entry per CDR3 protein. Of 150,000 or so distinct CDR3 sequences in the sample, less than 60% were seen once. Source material: sorted CD4+, CD8+, or CD8+CD57+ T cells (not recorded which) from PBMCs. Source of these receptors: a human donor with aplastic anemia. The CDR3 runs from the conserved cysteine through the conserved F or W. The D gene is left open where the match is weak. Clone size is not always given. Where it is, it says once, few, many or a class for expanded clones.

TRBJ2-2 NA TRBD1 TRBV19 TGTGCCAGCGGGAACAGGGGCGCGCAGAACACCGGGGAGCTGTTTTTT CASGNRGAQNTGELFF
TRBJ1-2 few NA TRBV28 TGTGCCATCCGCACTCCCCCCACCTATGGCTACACCTTC CAIRTPPTYGYTF
TRBJ2-3 NA NA TRBV9 TGTGCCAGCAGCGTAGGGCTAGCATTGGATACGCAGTATTTT CASSVGLALDTQYF
TRBJ2-7 NA NA TRBV24-1 TGTGCCACCAGTGATTTGCGTTCCGGGTACGAGCAGTACTTC CATSDLRSGYEQYF
TRBJ2-7 NA TRBD1 TRBV19 TGTGCCAGTAGCGGTAACAGGGGGCGCATTTACGAGCAGTACTTC CASSGNRGRIYEQYF
TRBJ2-5 NA NA TRBV19 TGTGCCAGTAGCCAGACAGGATTAGTCGAGACCCGGTACTTC CASSQTGLVETRYF
TRBJ1-1 many TRBD1 TRBV19 TGTGCCAGTAGCACAACAGAGGGACAGGGCATGAGGATGCACACTGAAGCTTTCTTT CASSTTEGQGMRMHTEAFF
TRBJ1-1 NA NA TRBV19 TGTGCCAGTAAAGCGCGGACTGAAGCTTTCTTT CASKARTEAFF
TRBJ2-2 NA TRBD2 TRBV12-3/TRBV12-4 TGTGCCAGCAGTGAAAGCGGGAGGGCCAAGCTGTTTTTT CASSESGRAKLFF
TRBJ2-2 once NA TRBV7-3 TGTGCCAGCAGCTCCTCTTCCGGGGAGCTGTTTTTT CASSSSSGELFF
TRBJ2-2 NA TRBD1 TRBV20-1 TGCAGTGCTCAGGGACAGGGTAACACCGGGGAGCTGTTTTTT CSAQGQGNTGELFF
TRBJ2-7 NA TRBD2 TRBV7-2 TGTGCCAGCGCGGGAGTTTACGAGCAGTACTTC CASAGVYEQYF
TRBJ1-2 NA NA TRBV20-1 TGCAGTGCGGTATCAGGGGCTACCGGGTATTATGGCTACACCTTC CSAVSGATGYYGYTF
TRBJ2-7 many NA TRBV20-1 TGCAGTGCTAGAGATAGTGTGGGGAGAGACGAGCAGTACTTC CSARDSVGRDEQYF
TRBJ2-1 few TRBD2 TRBV15 TGTGCCACCAGCTCCCTATTGGCGGGGGTACAGTACAATGAGCAGTTCTTC CATSSLLAGVQYNEQFF
TRBJ2-7 many NA TRBV19 TGTGCCAGTATGGGGGGGCTGATGCCCTACGAGCAGTACTTC CASMGGLMPYEQYF
TRBJ2-7 NA TRBD1 TRBV3-1 TGTGCCAGCAGCCATGGGCCTGACAGGGTCGGGGAGCAGTACTTC CASSHGPDRVGEQYF
TRBJ1-1 NA NA TRBV18 TGTGCCAGCTCACCCGCGACAGGAGTGAACACTGAAGCTTTCTTT CASSPATGVNTEAFF
TRBJ1-5 NA TRBD1 TRBV25-1 TGTGCCGTCAGCCGGACAGGGGCCATCCAGCATTTT CAVSRTGAIQHF
TRBJ1-2 NA TRBD1 TRBV30 TGTGCCTGGAACAGGGGGCGGATGACGGAAGGCTACACCTTC CAWNRGRMTEGYTF
TRBJ2-5 many TRBD2 TRBV7-2 TGTGCCAGCAGCTTGAGGAGCGGGAGGGGAGAGACCCAGTACTTC CASSLRSGRGETQYF
TRBJ2-5 NA NA TRBV15 TGTGCCACCAGCAGAGATCTCGGCGAGACCCAGTACTTC CATSRDLGETQYF
TRBJ1-5 many TRBD1 TRBV7-8 TGTGCCAGCAGCCCAGAAACAGGGGGGAATCAGCCCCAGCATTTT CASSPETGGNQPQHF
TRBJ1-2 few TRBD1 TRBV5-6 TGTGCCAGCAGCTTGGGGGACAGATTAGGCTACACCTTC CASSLGDRLGYTF
TRBJ1-5 once NA TRBV10-3 TGTGCCATCAGTGTGGGGGCAAGCAATCAGCCCCAGCATTTT CAISVGASNQPQHF
TRBJ2-5 many NA TRBV9 TGTGCCAGCAGCGTAGTGGCGGGTGGGGGGCCGGACACGCAGTACTTC CASSVVAGGGPDTQYF
TRBJ1-2 NA NA TRBV20-1 TGCAGTGCTAGAGTCTGGACAGCCCTTAACTATGGCTACACCTTC CSARVWTALNYGYTF
TRBJ1-1 many NA TRBV4-3 TGCGCCAGCAGCCCCGGGGGAGGGGTGGGTTACGCTTTCTTT CASSPGGGVGYAFF
TRBJ2-3 NA NA TRBV24-1 TGTGCCACCAGCGAACCGGGGGGCGGGGCAGATACGCAGTATTTT CATSEPGGGADTQYF
TRBJ1-2 many NA TRBV28 TGTGCCAGCAGTTTGAGCACTGGCTACACCTTC CASSLSTGYTF
TRBJ2-2 once TRBD2 TRBV11-2 TGTGCCAGCAGCTTATCCGCTAGCGGGGGGGCCGGGGAGCTGTTTTTT CASSLSASGGAGELFF
TRBJ2-7 once TRBD2 TRBV2 TGTGCCAGCAGTAGATACGGGGGGGCCTACGAGCAGTACTTC CASSRYGGAYEQYF
TRBJ2-1 once NA TRBV5-1 TGCGCCAGCAGCCCCGGAGATGAGCAGTTCTTC CASSPGDEQFF
TRBJ2-5 few TRBD2 TRBV15 TGTGCCACCAGCGGCCGACTAGCGGGGGGGGAAGAGACCCAGTACTTC CATSGRLAGGEETQYF
TRBJ1-2 NA TRBD1 TRBV2 TGTGTCAGCAGTGACAGGGGTGAGAGCTACACCTTC CVSSDRGESYTF
TRBJ1-1 NA TRBD1 TRBV7-6 TGTGCCAGCAGCGCCCAGGGGGCCACTGAAGCTTTCTTT CASSAQGATEAFF
TRBJ1-4 NA TRBD1 TRBV19 TGTGCCAGTAGTCGTGGGACAGGGGGAACAACTAATGAAAAACTGTTTTTT CASSRGTGGTTNEKLFF
TRBJ1-2 NA NA TRBV7-9 TGCGCCAGCAGCTTACAGGGAAGCTTTGCTAACTATGGCTACACCTTC CASSLQGSFANYGYTF
TRBJ1-2 many TRBD1 TRBV6-5 TGTGCCAGCAGTTTTTTGGACAGGCGCTATGGCTACACCTTC CASSFLDRRYGYTF
TRBJ2-5 few NA TRBV18 TGTGCCAGCTCACCAGTCAGCCAAGAGACCCAGTACTTC CASSPVSQETQYF
TRBJ1-5 NA NA TRBV10-3 TGTGCCATCAGTGAGGGGGCAGGGCCCCAGCATTTT CAISEGAGPQHF
TRBJ2-7 few TRBD1 TRBV2 TGTGCCGGGACGATAGGGGACAGCTCCTACGAGCAGTACTTC CAGTIGDSSYEQYF
TRBJ2-3 few NA TRBV19 TGTGCCAGTAGTATAGCGGGTGGTACGCAGTATTTT CASSIAGGTQYF
TRBJ1-2 NA TRBD1 TRBV2 TGTGCCAGCAGACCTGGACAGGGGGCAGGTTATGGCTACACCTTC CASRPGQGAGYGYTF
TRBJ2-7 few TRBD1 TRBV20-1 TGCAGTGCTAGACGGGACAGCCACGAGCAGTACTTC CSARRDSHEQYF
TRBJ1-2 NA NA TRBV10-3 TGTGCCATCAGTGAGTCTATCAGGGCACCTAACTATGGCTACACCTTC CAISESIRAPNYGYTF
TRBJ2-7 few NA TRBV7-8 TGTGCCAGCAGGGGCGGGGACGCCTACGAGCAGTACTTC CASRGGDAYEQYF
TRBJ1-4 NA NA TRBV2 TGTGCCAGCAGTCCGGGACCGGTCGTGTCAACTAATGAAAAACTGTTTTTT CASSPGPVVSTNEKLFF
TRBJ1-4 many NA TRBV14 TGTGCCAGCAGCCAAGACGACAGAGAAAAACTGTTTTTT CASSQDDREKLFF